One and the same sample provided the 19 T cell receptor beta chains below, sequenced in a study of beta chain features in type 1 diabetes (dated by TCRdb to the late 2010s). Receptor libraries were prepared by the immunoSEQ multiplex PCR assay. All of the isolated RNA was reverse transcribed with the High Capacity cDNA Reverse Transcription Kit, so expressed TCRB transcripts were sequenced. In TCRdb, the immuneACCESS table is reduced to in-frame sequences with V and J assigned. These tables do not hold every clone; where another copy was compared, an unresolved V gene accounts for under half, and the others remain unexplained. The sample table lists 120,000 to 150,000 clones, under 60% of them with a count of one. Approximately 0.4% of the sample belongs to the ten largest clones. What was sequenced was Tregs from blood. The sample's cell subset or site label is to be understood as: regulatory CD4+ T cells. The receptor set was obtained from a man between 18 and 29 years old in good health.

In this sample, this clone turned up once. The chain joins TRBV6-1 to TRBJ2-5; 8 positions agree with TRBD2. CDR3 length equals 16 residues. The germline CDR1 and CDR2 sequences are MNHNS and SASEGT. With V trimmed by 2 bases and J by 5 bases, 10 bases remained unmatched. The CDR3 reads CASSESWAGGGETQYF. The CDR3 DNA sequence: TGTGCCAGCAGTGAAAGCTGGGCGGGAGGTGGGGAGACCCAGTACTTC.

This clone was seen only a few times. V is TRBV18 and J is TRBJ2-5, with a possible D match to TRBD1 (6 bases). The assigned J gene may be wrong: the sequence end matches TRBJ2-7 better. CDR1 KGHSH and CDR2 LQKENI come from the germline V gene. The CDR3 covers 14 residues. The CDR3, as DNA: TGTGCCAGCTCACTCCAGGGGCCCTCCTACGAGCAGTACTTC. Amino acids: CASSLQGPSYEQYF.

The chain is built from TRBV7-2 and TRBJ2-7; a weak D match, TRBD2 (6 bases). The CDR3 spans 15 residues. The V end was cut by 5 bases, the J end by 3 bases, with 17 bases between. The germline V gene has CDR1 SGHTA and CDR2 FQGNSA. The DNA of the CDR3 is TGTGCCAGCAGCCCCGGAGCGGGCAACCTCTACGAGCAGTACTTC. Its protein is CASSPGAGNLYEQYF.

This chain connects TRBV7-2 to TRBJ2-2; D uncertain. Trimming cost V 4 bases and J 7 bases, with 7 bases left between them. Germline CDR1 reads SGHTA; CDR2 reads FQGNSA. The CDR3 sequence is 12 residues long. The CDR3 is CASSSYNGELFF. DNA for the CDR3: TGTGCCAGCAGCTCTTACAACGGGGAGCTGTTTTTT.

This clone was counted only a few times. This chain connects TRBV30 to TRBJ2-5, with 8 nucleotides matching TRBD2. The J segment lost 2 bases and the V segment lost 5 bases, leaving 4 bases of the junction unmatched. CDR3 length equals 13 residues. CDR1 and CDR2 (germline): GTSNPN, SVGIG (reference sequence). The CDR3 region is CAWGTSGQETQYF. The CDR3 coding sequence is TGTGCCTGGGGAACTAGCGGTCAAGAGACCCAGTACTTC.

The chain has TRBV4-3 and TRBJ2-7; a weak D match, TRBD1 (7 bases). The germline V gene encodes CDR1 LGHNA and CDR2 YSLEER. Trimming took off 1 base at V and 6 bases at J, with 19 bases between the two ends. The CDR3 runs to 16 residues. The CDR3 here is CASSQGGAGGLFEQYF. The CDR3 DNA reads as TGCGCCAGCAGCCAAGGGGGGGCAGGGGGGCTATTCGAGCAGTACTTC.

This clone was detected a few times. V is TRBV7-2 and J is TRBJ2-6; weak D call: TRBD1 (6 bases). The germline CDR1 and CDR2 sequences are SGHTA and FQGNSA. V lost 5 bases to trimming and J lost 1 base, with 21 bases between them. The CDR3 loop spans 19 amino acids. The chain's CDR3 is CASSGARMDSPSGANVLTF. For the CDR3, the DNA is TGTGCCAGCAGCGGGGCCCGAATGGACAGTCCGTCTGGGGCCAACGTCCTGACTTTC.

In nucleotides, the CDR3 is TGTGCCAGCAGCTTGGTTCTCGCAGGCACAGATACGCAGTATTTT. Its translation is CASSLVLAGTDTQYF. The chain combines TRBV5-6 with TRBJ2-3; no clear D gene. The V gene's germline CDR1 is SGHDT and CDR2 YYEEEE. V lost 0 bases and J lost 1, with 9 bases in between. The CDR3 spans 15 residues.

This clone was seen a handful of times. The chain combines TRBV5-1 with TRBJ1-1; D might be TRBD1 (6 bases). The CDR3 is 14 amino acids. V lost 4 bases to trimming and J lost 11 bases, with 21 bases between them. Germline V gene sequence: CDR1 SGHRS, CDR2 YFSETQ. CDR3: CASSPDRLSGEAFF. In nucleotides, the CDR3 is TGCGCCAGCAGCCCTGACAGGCTTTCCGGAGAGGCTTTCTTT.

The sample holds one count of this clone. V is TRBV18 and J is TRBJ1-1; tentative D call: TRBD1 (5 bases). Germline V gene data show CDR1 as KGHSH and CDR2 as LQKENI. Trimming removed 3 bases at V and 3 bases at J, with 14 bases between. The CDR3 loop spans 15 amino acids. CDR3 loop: CASSPSGQQDTEAFF. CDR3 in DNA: TGTGCCAGCTCACCGTCAGGGCAACAAGACACTGAAGCTTTCTTT. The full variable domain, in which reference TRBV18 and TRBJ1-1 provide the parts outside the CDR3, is NAGVMQNPRHLVRRRGQEARLRCSPMKGHSHVYWYRQLPEEGLKFMVYLQKENIIDESGMPKERFSAEFPKEGPSILRIQQVVRGDSAAYFCASSPSGQQDTEAFFGQGTRLTVV.

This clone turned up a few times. The DNA for the CDR3 is TGTGCCAGTAGTATACGACAGGGTTCGGACATTCAGTACTTC. It specifies CASSIRQGSDIQYF. V gene TRBV19 combines with J gene TRBJ2-4; 7 bases line up with TRBD1. Losses at the gene ends were 2 bases for V and 8 bases for J; bases not matched to a gene: 6. The CDR3 runs 14 residues. Per the germline V gene, CDR1 is LNHDA and CDR2 is SQIVND (reference sequence).

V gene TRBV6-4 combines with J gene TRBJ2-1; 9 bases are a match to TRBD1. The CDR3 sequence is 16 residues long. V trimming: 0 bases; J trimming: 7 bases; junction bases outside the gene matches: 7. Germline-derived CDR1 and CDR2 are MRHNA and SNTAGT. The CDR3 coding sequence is TGTGCCAGCAGTGACTCCGGGACAGGGTCTGGTAATGAGCAGTTCTTC. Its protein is CASSDSGTGSGNEQFF.

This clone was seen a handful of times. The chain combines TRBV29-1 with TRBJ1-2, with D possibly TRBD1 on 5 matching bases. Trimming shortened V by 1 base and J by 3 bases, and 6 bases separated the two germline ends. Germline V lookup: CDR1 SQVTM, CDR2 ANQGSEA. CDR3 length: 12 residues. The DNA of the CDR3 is TGCAGCGTTGAAGGGGGCGACTATGGCTACACCTTC. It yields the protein CSVEGGDYGYTF.

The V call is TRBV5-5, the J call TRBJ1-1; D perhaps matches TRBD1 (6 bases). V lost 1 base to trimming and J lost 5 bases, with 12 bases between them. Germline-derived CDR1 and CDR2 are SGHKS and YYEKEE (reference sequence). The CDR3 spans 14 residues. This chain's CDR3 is CASSLNAQGTEAFF. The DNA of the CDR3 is TGTGCCAGCAGCTTGAACGCACAGGGAACTGAAGCTTTCTTT.

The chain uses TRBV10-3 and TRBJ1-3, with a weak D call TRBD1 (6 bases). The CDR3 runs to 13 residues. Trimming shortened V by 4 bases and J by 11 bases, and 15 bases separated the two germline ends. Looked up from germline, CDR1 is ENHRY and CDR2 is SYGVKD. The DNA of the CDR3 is TGTGCCATCAGTGCAACAGGGCGAGGAGCCATATATTTT. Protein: CAISATGRGAIYF.

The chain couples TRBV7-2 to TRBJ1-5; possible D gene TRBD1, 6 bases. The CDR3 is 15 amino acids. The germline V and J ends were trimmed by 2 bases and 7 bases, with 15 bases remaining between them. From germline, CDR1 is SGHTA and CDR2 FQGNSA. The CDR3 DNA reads TGTGCCAGCAGCTTAAGATCAGGGGACGGGCAGCCCCAGCATTTT. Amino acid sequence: CASSLRSGDGQPQHF.

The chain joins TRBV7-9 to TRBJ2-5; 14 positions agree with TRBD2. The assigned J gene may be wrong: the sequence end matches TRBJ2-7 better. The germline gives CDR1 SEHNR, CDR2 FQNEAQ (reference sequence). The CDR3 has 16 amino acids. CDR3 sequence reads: CASSSRGLAGVYEQYF. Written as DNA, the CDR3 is TGTGCCAGCAGCTCCAGGGGACTAGCGGGAGTCTACGAGCAGTACTTC.

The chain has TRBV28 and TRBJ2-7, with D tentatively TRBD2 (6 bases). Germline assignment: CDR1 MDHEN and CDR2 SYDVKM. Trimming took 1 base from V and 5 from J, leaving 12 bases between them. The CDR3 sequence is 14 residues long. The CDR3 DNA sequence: TGTGCCAGCAGTTTATTTGGAGGGGTCCACGAGCAGTACTTC. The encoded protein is CASSLFGGVHEQYF.

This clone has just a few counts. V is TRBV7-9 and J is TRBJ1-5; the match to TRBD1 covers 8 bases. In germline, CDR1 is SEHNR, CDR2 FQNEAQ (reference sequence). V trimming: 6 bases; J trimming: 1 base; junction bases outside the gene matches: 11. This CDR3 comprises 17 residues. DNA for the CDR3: TGTGCCAGCAGTCCTGGACAGGGAATAAGAAGCAATCAGCCCCAGCATTTT. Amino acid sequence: CASSPGQGIRSNQPQHF.